This TCR beta chain appears in the sequencing data of a study of blood T cell repertoires in COVID-19. Study-wide background: Some COVID-19 samples were acute and others convalescent; all came from the United States, Italy and Spain. Nucleic acid was either cDNA or gDNA, and it came from T cells, B-cell-depleted T cells, or PBMCs.

In the study's own analysis: By means of reference gene primer amplification, nucleated cell counts were estimated. Clones were sequenced by immunoSEQ multiplex PCR, and TCRdb holds only the in-frame ones, with some missing. V and J calls and clone size are copied from that table; D and trimming were computed from the DNA. The sample carries some 190,000 clones, 80% to 90% recorded once. Germline CDR1 SGHAT, CDR2 FQDESV (reference sequence). V lost 5 bases and J lost 4, with 10 bases in between. The CDR3 extends over 13 amino acids. This TCR derives from a human donor with active or convalescent COVID-19. The donor label of this sample is uncertain. Sequences were obtained from peripheral blood. The chain carries TRBV11-1 and TRBJ2-3; the D gene is possibly TRBD1 (6 bases). DNA of the CDR3: TGTGCCAGCAGCCGATCAGGGGCAGATACGCAGTATTTT. This translates into CASSRSGADTQYF.